These 14 T cell receptor beta chains share one sample of origin, sequenced in a study of T-cell memory formation after mild COVID-19. TCRdb re-analysed the 5' RACE reads in MiXCR, keeping a single row per CDR3 protein. The top ten clones hold about 8.7% of a sample with 450,000 to 650,000 distinct CDR3 sequences, roughly a fifth of them seen once. Sequenced material: PBMCs or a T cell subset sorted from them (not recorded which). These receptor sequences come from an adult woman who had mild COVID-19 (a few samples of this study predate the infection). Cell type and time point are not known.

This clonotype was seen a few times. The V and J genes are TRBV20-1 and TRBJ1-1; tentative D call: TRBD1 (5 bases). From germline, CDR1 is DFQATT and CDR2 SNEGSKA (reference sequence). This CDR3 is built from 13 residues. V dropped 0 bases and J dropped 8 bases, with 13 bases sitting between them. CDR3 loop: CSARDRDSSEAFF. The CDR3 bases are TGCAGTGCTAGAGACAGGGACTCATCCGAAGCTTTCTTT.

The chain couples TRBV7-2 to TRBJ1-5; a possible D gene is TRBD1 (5 bases). Trimming pared 6 bases from V and 0 bases from J, leaving 9 bases between. Germline V lookup: CDR1 SGHTA, CDR2 FQGNSA. This CDR3 has 14 residues. The chain's CDR3 is CASREGSSNQPQHF. The CDR3 nucleotides are TGTGCCAGCAGGGAGGGGTCTAGCAATCAGCCCCAGCATTTT. Using reference TRBV7-2 and TRBJ1-5 for the parts outside the CDR3, the full variable domain is GAGVSQSPSNKVTEKGKDVELRCDPISGHTALYWYRQSLGQGLEFLIYFQGNSAPDKSGLPSDRFSAERTGGSVSTLTIQRTQQEDSAVYLCASREGSSNQPQHFGDGTRLSIL.

The rearrangement uses TRBV6-1 and TRBJ2-5, with 10 bases aligning to TRBD1. V was pared by 6 bases and J by 1 base, with 8 bases of the junction left unmatched. The CDR3 sequence is 16 residues long. CDR1 is MNHNS, CDR2 SASEGT, per germline. CDR3 loop: CASRKTGTGVQETQYF. The DNA for the CDR3 is TGTGCCAGCAGAAAGACCGGGACAGGGGTCCAAGAGACCCAGTACTTC.

This chain joins TRBV7-9 and TRBJ2-1; TRBD2 agrees at 14 bases. The CDR3 totals 18 residues. Trimming removed 5 bases from V and 2 bases from J; junction bases left unmatched: 8. Germline assignment: CDR1 SEHNR and CDR2 FQNEAQ (reference sequence). In nucleotides, the CDR3 is TGTGCCAGCAGCCCTCCGACTAGCGGGGGGGTTGCCTACAATGAGCAGTTCTTC. Translating gives CASSPPTSGGVAYNEQFF. The whole variable domain, filled in from reference TRBV7-9 and TRBJ2-1, reads DTGVSQNPRHKITKRGQNVTFRCDPISEHNRLYWYRQTLGQGPEFLTYFQNEAQLEKSRLLSDRFSAERPKGSFSTLEIQRTEQGDSAMYLCASSPPTSGGVAYNEQFFGPGTRLTVL.

As DNA, the CDR3 is TGCAGCGTCAAGACTCCTAGGAACACTGAAGCTTTCTTT. It translates to CSVKTPRNTEAFF. The rearrangement uses TRBV29-1 and TRBJ1-1; D call uncertain. V was shortened by 6 bases and J by 1 base, with 12 bases between the two germline ends. CDR3 size: 13 residues. Germline V gives CDR1 SQVTM, CDR2 ANQGSEA.

This clonotype was counted only a few times. CDR3 DNA sequence: TGTGCCAGCACCCCAGGGGGCGGAGGCAATCAGCCCCAGCATTTT. Its translation is CASTPGGGGNQPQHF. The chain has TRBV7-9 and TRBJ1-5, with 8 bases fitting TRBD1. The V and J ends lost 7 bases and 2 bases, in that order; junction bases with no gene match: 7. The CDR3 loop spans 15 amino acids. Germline CDR1 SEHNR, CDR2 FQNEAQ (reference sequence).

The chain joins TRBV12-3 or TRBV12-4 to TRBJ2-5; no clear D. V lost 6 bases and J lost 5, with 10 bases in between. CDR3 size: 12 residues. DNA of the CDR3: TGTGCCAGCAGCCCAAGGTGGGAGACCCAGTACTTC. Amino acids: CASSPRWETQYF.

The genes are TRBV5-1 and TRBJ2-5; D gene unclear. This CDR3 is 16 amino acids long. The V gene's germline CDR1 is SGHRS and CDR2 YFSETQ. The germline V and J ends were trimmed by 5 bases and 1 base, with 18 bases remaining between them. The CDR3 sequence: CASRPSRASPQETQYF. CDR3 nucleotide sequence: TGCGCCAGCAGACCTTCGAGAGCATCGCCCCAAGAGACCCAGTACTTC.

This clonotype came up a few times. The gene calls are TRBV27 and TRBJ2-1; 12 nucleotides align to TRBD2. The germline V gene has CDR1 MNHEY and CDR2 SMNVEV (reference sequence). V lost 5 bases to trimming and J lost 7 bases; unmatched junction nucleotides: 12. This CDR3 has 17 amino acids. The CDR3 sequence is CASSLHRTSGATNEQFF. In DNA form, the CDR3 reads TGTGCCAGCAGTCTACATCGGACTAGCGGGGCAACTAATGAGCAGTTCTTC.

This clonotype was picked up a small number of times. The V gene is TRBV10-3, the J gene TRBJ2-5; perhaps TRBD2 as D (7 bases). The CDR3 sequence is 16 residues long. The germline CDR1 and CDR2 sequences are ENHRY and SYGVKD. V was pared by 0 bases and J by 4 bases, with 15 bases between. The CDR3 region is CAISESGGRPPETQYF. The CDR3 DNA sequence: TGTGCCATCAGTGAGTCCGGGGGGCGGCCCCCAGAGACCCAGTACTTC.

The V and J genes are TRBV14 and TRBJ1-6; 9 bases are a match to TRBD1. V dropped 4 bases and J dropped 8; count of bases not matched to a gene: 6. Germline V lookup: CDR1 SGHDN, CDR2 FVKESK. The CDR3 sequence is 15 residues long. In DNA form, the CDR3 reads TGTGCCAGCAGCCGATGGACAGGGGCTGATTCACCCCTCCACTTT. Amino acids: CASSRWTGADSPLHF.

The table lists this clonotype with a few counts. V usage is TRBV4-1 and J usage is TRBJ2-7, with 9 bases that match TRBD2. This CDR3 region has 19 residues. CDR1 is MGHRA and CDR2 is YSYEKL in the germline V gene. V shed 0 bases, J shed 0 bases, and the junction held 12 bases outside the gene matches. CDR3 sequence: CASSQEWRGGAGGSYEQYF. CDR3 bases: TGCGCCAGCAGCCAAGAGTGGCGCGGGGGGGCCGGAGGCTCCTACGAGCAGTACTTC.

This clonotype has at least ten counts. The chain carries TRBV5-5 and TRBJ2-2; the D gene is possibly TRBD2 (6 bases). The germline CDR1 and CDR2 sequences are SGHKS and YYEKEE (reference sequence). Trimming shortened V by 4 bases and J by 4 bases, and 17 bases separated the two germline ends. The CDR3 extends over 16 amino acids. As DNA, the CDR3 is TGTGCCAGCAGCCCCCTAGGAGGGGACGGCACCGGGGAGCTGTTTTTT. Amino acid sequence: CASSPLGGDGTGELFF. The entire variable domain, with the rest obtained from reference TRBV5-5 and TRBJ2-2, is as follows: DAGVTQSPTHLIKTRGQQVTLRCSPISGHKSVSWYQQVLGQGPQFIFQYYEKEERGRGNFPDRFSARQFPNYSSELNVNALLLGDSALYLCASSPLGGDGTGELFFGEGSRLTVL.

There are a few counts of this clonotype. The gene calls are TRBV4-1 and TRBJ2-3, with D unclear. The CDR3 contains 14 residues. CDR1 is MGHRA, CDR2 YSYEKL, per germline. V was clipped by 3 bases and J by 3 bases, with 10 bases between them. CDR3 sequence (DNA): TGCGCCAGCAGCCAGAAGACACTGACAGATACGCAGTATTTT. Translating it yields CASSQKTLTDTQYF.